Only a few counts were recorded for the clone carrying this T cell receptor beta chain. Antigen unknown. TCR alpha and TCR beta cDNA libraries carrying sample barcodes and UMIs were produced by 5'RACE using constant-segment primers. TCRdb independently ran MiXCR on the 5' RACE reads; one entry per CDR3 protein. Here the sample spans 250,000 to 350,000 distinct CDR3 sequences, 15% to 20% being singletons. This sample is part of a study of T-cell memory formation after mild COVID-19. The overall study: Clustering of TCRs was largely donor specific. Study-wide points: Clones that shrank (day 15 to 85) were balanced CD4/CD8, whereas later expanders leaned CD4+.

Sequenced: PBMCs or a T cell subset sorted from them (not recorded which). The sequence derives from a man younger than 35 who had mild COVID-19 (a few samples of this study predate the infection). Cell type and time point are not known.

DNA for the CDR3: TGCAGTGCTAGAGAACCGGGGGGGCCAGCCACCGGGGAGCTGTTTTTT. Its translation: CSAREPGGPATGELFF. This sequence joins TRBV20-1 and TRBJ2-2, with TRBD2 identical over 8 bases. V was clipped by 0 bases and J by 4 bases; unmatched bases: 7. This CDR3 comprises 16 residues. The germline CDR1 and CDR2 sequences are DFQATT and SNEGSKA (reference sequence).